Each of the 26 T cell receptor beta chains below was sequenced from the same sample in a study of human T cells and chemical hapten exposure. From the RACE reads, TCRdb called clonotypes with MiXCR, one entry per CDR3 protein. The table has over 85,000 distinct CDR3 sequences, less than 14% seen once. Time point described: pre-sensitization, week 0. Treatment defined: therapeutic diphenylcyclopropenone sensitization with weekly scalp DPC. Material: whole blood, obtained in connection with sensitization to the hapten diphenylcyclopropenone (DPC). These TCRs come from an older woman with alopecia areata. Some clones in this sample may be carry-over from other donors' samples.

The chain is built from TRBV7-9 and TRBJ2-3; D is perhaps TRBD1 (5 bases). CDR1 SEHNR and CDR2 FQNEAQ come from the germline V gene (reference sequence). The length of the CDR3 is 15 residues. V was trimmed by 5 bases and J by 4 bases, leaving 16 bases between them. Written as DNA, the CDR3 is TGTGCCAGCAGCGATACAGTTTTAGGGGCAGATACGCAGTATTTT. Encoded protein: CASSDTVLGADTQYF. Based on the CDR3 plus reference TRBV7-9 and TRBJ2-3, the full variable domain is DTGVSQNPRHKITKRGQNVTFRCDPISEHNRLYWYRQTLGQGPEFLTYFQNEAQLEKSRLLSDRFSAERPKGSFSTLEIQRTEQGDSAMYLCASSDTVLGADTQYFGPGTRLTVL.

This clonotype has a handful of counts. V and J are TRBV12-3 or TRBV12-4 and TRBJ1-1; 8 bases map to TRBD1. The J segment lost 7 bases and the V segment lost 3 bases, leaving 13 bases of the junction unmatched. The length of the CDR3 is 16 residues. The CDR3 spells CASSFWAGGALGEAFF. The DNA for the CDR3 is TGTGCCAGCAGTTTCTGGGCAGGGGGCGCGTTGGGTGAAGCTTTCTTT.

The chain links TRBV4-1 to TRBJ2-5; D not resolved. Germline V lookup: CDR1 MGHRA, CDR2 YSYEKL. The germline V and J ends were trimmed by 4 bases and 6 bases, with 6 bases remaining between them. The CDR3 contains 11 residues. In DNA, the CDR3 is TGCGCCAGCAGCCCTTTAAAGACCCAGTACTTC. It encodes CASSPLKTQYF.

The CDR3, as DNA: TGTGCCAGCAGTCAAAGGGGACAGAAAATGAACACCGGGGAGCTGTTTTTT. This codes for CASSQRGQKMNTGELFF. The V and J genes are TRBV11-2 and TRBJ2-2, with 7 bases aligning to TRBD1. J gave up 1 base and V 6 bases, and 11 bases lay outside the gene matches. The CDR3 is made up of 17 amino acids. Germline CDR1 SGHAT, CDR2 FQNNGV.

This clonotype was seen repeatedly, ten times or more. CDR3 loop: CASSLGQRVNYGYTF. The CDR3 coding sequence is TGTGCCAGCAGCTTGGGACAGCGAGTTAACTATGGCTACACCTTC. The genes are TRBV7-8 and TRBJ1-2; 7 bases are a match to TRBD1. The CDR3 has 15 amino acids. J was trimmed by 1 base and V by 3 bases; bases with no gene match: 5. CDR1 and CDR2 from the germline V gene are SGHVS and FQNEAQ.

The chain joins TRBV7-2 to TRBJ2-1; unclear D gene. There are 12 residues in the CDR3. Germline CDR1 is SGHTA and CDR2 is FQGNSA. Trimming took 1 base from V and 7 from J, leaving 5 bases between them. In nucleotides, the CDR3 is TGTGCCAGCAGCTTAGTAACGAATGAGCAGTTCTTC. Its protein is CASSLVTNEQFF.

The chain joins TRBV18 to TRBJ1-2; TRBD1 is a possible D gene (5 bases). There are 14 residues in the CDR3. V was shortened by 3 bases and J by 2 bases, with 10 bases between the two germline ends. CDR1 is KGHSH and CDR2 is LQKENI in the germline V gene. Written as DNA, the CDR3 is TGTGCCAGCTCACCTGAGGAGGGGAACTATGGCTACACCTTC. It specifies CASSPEEGNYGYTF.

This chain links TRBV5-6 with TRBJ2-2; 8 nucleotides agree with TRBD2. Germline V gene lookup returns CDR1 SGHDT and CDR2 YYEEEE. The CDR3 consists of 15 residues. Trimming took 1 base from V and 6 from J; bases not matched to a gene: 5. For the CDR3, the DNA is TGTGCCAGCAGCTTGAGCCTAGCGGGTGCCGGGGAGCTGTTTTTT. Protein product: CASSLSLAGAGELFF.

This clonotype was seen at least ten times. This rearrangement joins TRBV10-3 to TRBJ2-3, with 8 bases identical to TRBD1. Losses at the gene ends were 6 bases for V and 3 bases for J; bases not matched to a gene: 8. The germline V gene has CDR1 ENHRY and CDR2 SYGVKD. This CDR3 spans 15 amino acids. CDR3 residues: CAISTIGQGTDTQYF. The CDR3, as DNA: TGTGCCATCAGCACAATAGGACAGGGAACAGATACGCAGTATTTT.

The genes are TRBV19 and TRBJ2-5; D possibly uses TRBD1 or TRBD2 (5 bases each). The CDR3 sequence is 14 residues long. V was trimmed by 5 bases and J by 6 bases, leaving 16 bases between them. Germline values: CDR1 LNHDA, CDR2 SQIVND (reference sequence). CDR3 sequence (DNA): TGTGCCAGTAGTTCTACTGGGGGTGTAAAGACCCAGTACTTC. This encodes CASSSTGGVKTQYF.

The table lists this clonotype with a few counts. The chain carries TRBV20-1 and TRBJ2-3; 12 nucleotides match TRBD2. Germline CDR1 reads DFQATT; CDR2 reads SNEGSKA (reference sequence). This CDR3 contains 14 residues. V shed 3 bases, J shed 5 bases, and the junction held 3 bases outside the gene matches. This CDR3 is CSASLAGGRDTQYF. The CDR3 DNA sequence: TGCAGTGCTAGCCTAGCGGGGGGGCGAGATACGCAGTATTTT.

This clonotype was detected a few times. The chain recombines TRBV14 with TRBJ1-4; 8 nucleotides line up with TRBD1. The CDR3 is 14 residues long. The germline CDR1 and CDR2 sequences are SGHDN and FVKESK. V trimming: 4 bases; J trimming: 7 bases; junction bases outside the gene matches: 5. The CDR3 coding sequence is TGTGCCAGCAGCCGACAGGGGCTGGGTGAAAAACTGTTTTTT. Protein product: CASSRQGLGEKLFF.

This clonotype was detected a few times. This chain uses TRBV20-1 with TRBJ1-2, with 8 bases aligning to TRBD1. CDR3 size: 12 residues. The trim removed 4 bases at V and 6 bases at J, leaving 4 bases unmatched. Germline values: CDR1 DFQATT, CDR2 SNEGSKA (reference sequence). The CDR3 here is CSAMDRVDGYTF. Written as DNA, the CDR3 is TGCAGTGCTATGGACAGGGTAGATGGCTACACCTTC.

V and J are TRBV6-5 and TRBJ2-7; D is undetermined. V lost 3 bases, J lost 7 bases, and 13 bases lay in between. CDR3 size: 13 residues. Germline V lookup: CDR1 MNHEY, CDR2 SVGAGI. In DNA form, the CDR3 reads TGTGCCAGCAGTTATTTAGCCCTGGGGGAGCAGTACTTC. Translated: CASSYLALGEQYF.

The table lists this clonotype with many counts. The chain carries TRBV29-1 and TRBJ1-1; no reliable D call. V was trimmed by 7 bases and J by 4 bases, leaving 13 bases between them. Germline V gene lookup returns CDR1 SQVTM and CDR2 ANQGSEA. CDR3 length: 12 residues. The DNA of the CDR3 is TGCAGCGGGACGTACGGAACCACTGAAGCTTTCTTT. Protein product: CSGTYGTTEAFF. The whole variable domain, filled in from reference TRBV29-1 and TRBJ1-1, reads SAVISQKPSRDICQRGTSLTIQCQVDSQVTMMFWYRQQPGQSLTLIATANQGSEATYESGFVIDKFPISRPNLTFSTLTVSNMSPEDSSIYLCSGTYGTTEAFFGQGTRLTVV.

This rearrangement joins TRBV10-2 to TRBJ1-6, with a possible D match to TRBD1 (6 bases). Between the trimmed V and J ends, which lost 6 bases and 10 bases, there was a span of 13 bases. CDR1 is WSHSY and CDR2 is SAAADI in the germline V gene. The CDR3 totals 13 residues. The CDR3 loop reads CASSGGDQSPLHF. Here the CDR3 DNA reads TGCGCCAGCAGCGGGGGCGATCAGTCACCCCTCCACTTT.

The rearrangement uses TRBV12-3 or TRBV12-4 and TRBJ2-1; weak D call: TRBD2 (7 bases). This CDR3 comprises 16 residues. With 2 bases removed from V and 4 bases from J, the gap between germline ends came to 15 bases. The CDR3 DNA reads TGTGCCAGCAGTTTAAGGGGGGGGCACCGATACAATGAGCAGTTCTTC. Translation gives CASSLRGGHRYNEQFF.

Here the CDR3 DNA reads TGTGCCAGCAGCCCGGACAAGTCGATCGAAGCTTTCTTT. Its protein is CASSPDKSIEAFF. The chain carries TRBV11-2 and TRBJ1-1; possible D gene TRBD1, 5 bases. Trimming shortened V by 5 bases and J by 8 bases, and 15 bases separated the two germline ends. This CDR3 has 13 residues. Germline CDR1 reads SGHAT; CDR2 reads FQNNGV.

This clonotype was recorded at least ten times. The chain is built from TRBV5-1 and TRBJ1-1; D is possibly TRBD1 (6 bases). Trimming shortened V by 4 bases and J by 7 bases, and 14 bases separated the two germline ends. Germline values: CDR1 SGHRS, CDR2 YFSETQ. The CDR3 spans 13 residues. The CDR3 nucleotides are TGCGCCAGCAGCCCCACGGTACAGGGTGAAGCTTTCTTT. It encodes CASSPTVQGEAFF.

This rearrangement joins TRBV20-1 to TRBJ1-1; D is perhaps TRBD1 (5 bases). The germline V gene has CDR1 DFQATT and CDR2 SNEGSKA (reference sequence). Trimming removed 0 bases from V and 3 bases from J, with 14 bases in between. CDR3 length: 15 amino acids. The CDR3 loop is CSARDPGWYDTEAFF. In DNA form, the CDR3 reads TGCAGTGCTAGAGACCCAGGGTGGTATGACACTGAAGCTTTCTTT.

The V gene is TRBV2, the J gene TRBJ1-1, with a possible D match to TRBD1 (5 bases). This CDR3 is 13 amino acids long. Between the trimmed V and J ends, which lost 6 bases and 1 base, there was a span of 9 bases. Germline CDR1 reads SNHLY; CDR2 reads FYNNEI. DNA of the CDR3: TGTGCCAGCAGCGGACAAACGAACACTGAAGCTTTCTTT. Encoded protein: CASSGQTNTEAFF. Complete variable domain (other parts from reference TRBV2 and TRBJ1-1): EPEVTQTPSHQVTQMGQEVILRCVPISNHLYFYWYRQILGQKVEFLVSFYNNEISEKSEIFDDQFSVERPDGSNFTLKIRSTKLEDSAMYFCASSGQTNTEAFFGQGTRLTVV.

Only a few counts were recorded for this clonotype. The V gene is TRBV20-1, the J gene TRBJ1-1; D perhaps matches TRBD1 (6 bases). Deletions cut 0 bases from V and 1 base from J, with 12 bases between. This CDR3 contains 15 residues. Per the germline V gene, CDR1 is DFQATT and CDR2 is SNEGSKA (reference sequence). The CDR3 spells CSAREERGGNTEAFF. In DNA, the CDR3 is TGCAGTGCTAGAGAGGAGCGAGGGGGGAACACTGAAGCTTTCTTT.

The chain is built from TRBV18 and TRBJ2-1; a possible D gene is TRBD2 (5 bases). The CDR3 totals 15 residues. Trimming stripped 3 bases from V and 7 bases from J, with 16 bases between. CDR1 and CDR2 (germline): KGHSH, LQKENI. The CDR3: CASSPRSSEGNEQFF. CDR3 DNA sequence: TGTGCCAGCTCACCTCGGTCCAGCGAGGGTAATGAGCAGTTCTTC.

The chain has TRBV7-9 and TRBJ2-7; perhaps D is TRBD1 or TRBD2 (5 bases each). V was shortened by 7 bases and J by 5 bases, with 12 bases between the two germline ends. This CDR3 region has 12 residues. Germline V lookup: CDR1 SEHNR, CDR2 FQNEAQ (reference sequence). The CDR3 DNA sequence: TGTGCCAGCACGGGACCCCCGGACGAGCAGTACTTC. Amino acids: CASTGPPDEQYF.

The chain employs TRBV6-4 and TRBJ1-1; tentatively, D is TRBD1 (6 bases). V dropped 7 bases and J dropped 5 bases, with 17 bases sitting between them. This CDR3 has 14 residues. From germline, CDR1 is MRHNA and CDR2 SNTAGT. CDR3 residues: CASKRTELSTEAFF. Here the CDR3 DNA reads TGTGCCAGCAAACGGACAGAACTTTCAACTGAAGCTTTCTTT.

This clonotype has a count of ten or more. The V gene is TRBV18, the J gene TRBJ2-1; no firm D call. Deletions cut 3 bases from V and 5 bases from J, with 14 bases between. Germline V gives CDR1 KGHSH, CDR2 LQKENI. The CDR3 contains 15 residues. The CDR3 coding sequence is TGTGCCAGCTCACCGGCCCAGGTTGGGGACAATGAGCAGTTCTTC. It codes for CASSPAQVGDNEQFF. Full variable domain (rest looked up from reference TRBV18 and TRBJ2-1): NAGVMQNPRHLVRRRGQEARLRCSPMKGHSHVYWYRQLPEEGLKFMVYLQKENIIDESGMPKERFSAEFPKEGPSILRIQQVVRGDSAAYFCASSPAQVGDNEQFFGPGTRLTVL.